The clone carrying this T cell receptor (beta chain) occurred many times. The target antigen is unknown. A single record per CDR3 protein comes from TCRdb applying MiXCR to the 5' RACE reads. The sample yields under 450,000 distinct CDR3 sequences, over 15% seen once. These data come from a study of CD8 T cells in ankylosing spondylitis. Study results and limitations: A motif of several highly homologous TCR beta variants was seen as apparently characteristic of ankylosing spondylitis blood.

Sample: blood, either unsorted or a sorted T cell fraction (not recorded which). This clonotype was sampled from a male donor with ankylosing spondylitis.

The CDR3 DNA is TGTGCCACCAGCAGAGATCAATCGGGGCCTAATGAAAAACTGTTTTTT. Translating it yields CATSRDQSGPNEKLFF. This sequence joins TRBV15 and TRBJ1-4; D might be TRBD1 (5 bases). The germline gives CDR1 LNHNV, CDR2 YYDKDF (reference sequence). The CDR3 length is 16 residues. V lost 0 bases and J lost 3, with 11 bases in between.